One sample yielded the 17 T cell receptor beta chains listed below, sequenced in a study of regulatory T cells in long-lasting Graves disease (dated by TCRdb to 2020 to 2022). This specimen's time point label, interpreted: newly diagnosed GD, antithyroid drugs for less than 3 months. For both TCR sequencing and RNA sequencing, RNA was extracted from PBMCs using TRIzol. The library came from multiplex PCR. The data were produced on an Illumina HiSeq 4000. To build TCR beta libraries, CDR3 regions were amplified by Arm-PCR using iRepertoire HTBI primers. The public reads were reprocessed in TCRdb via fastp at Q25 and MiXCR, keeping in-frame beta chains. Here each entry gathers all rows of one CDR3 protein and keeps the most common genes and DNA. This sample has some 240,000 distinct CDR3 sequences in its table, and roughly a fifth of those were observed once. Around 11% of the sample is taken by the ten largest.

These data also formed part of another study, on T cells in Graves' hyperthyroidism and ophthalmopathy.

The sample consisted of peripheral blood mononuclear cells (PBMCs), taken at new diagnosis, from a patient treated with antithyroid drugs. These receptors all come from a woman in her thirties with Graves disease. Donor details come from another sample of the same person, matched by shared clones.

This clonotype was seen repeatedly, ten times or more. The rearrangement links TRBV11-2 to TRBJ1-1, with 10 bases lining up with TRBD1. Trimming at V came to 5 bases and at J to 3 bases, leaving 6 bases not matched to a gene. CDR1 and CDR2 from the germline V gene are SGHAT and FQNNGV. The CDR3 covers 15 residues. CDR3 sequence reads: CASSIRQGADTEAFF. The CDR3 DNA reads TGTGCCAGCAGCATACGACAGGGGGCGGACACTGAAGCTTTCTTT.

This sequence joins TRBV20-1 and TRBJ2-3; the match to TRBD2 covers 14 bases. Trimming cost V 4 bases and J 6 bases; bases outside gene matches: 15. Germline V gene lookup returns CDR1 DFQATT and CDR2 SNEGSKA (reference sequence). The CDR3 has 18 residues. CDR3 in DNA: TGCAGTGCTAACCGACCGGGACTAGCGGGAGATCGCGGGGATACGCAGTATTTT. Translated: CSANRPGLAGDRGDTQYF.

The chain joins TRBV2 to TRBJ2-5; no firm D call. V lost 5 bases, J lost 3 bases, and 10 bases lay in between. This CDR3 spans 13 amino acids. Germline CDR1 reads SNHLY; CDR2 reads FYNNEI. The CDR3 region has the DNA TGTGCCAGCAGTACGGGTCGCAAAGAGACCCAGTACTTC. Amino acids: CASSTGRKETQYF. The variable domain in full, with the rest retrieved from reference TRBV2 and TRBJ2-5, is EPEVTQTPSHQVTQMGQEVILRCVPISNHLYFYWYRQILGQKVEFLVSFYNNEISEKSEIFDDQFSVERPDGSNFTLKIRSTKLEDSAMYFCASSTGRKETQYFGPGTRLLVL.

This clonotype was counted ten times or more. This sequence joins TRBV29-1 and TRBJ1-1; D is undetermined. V was clipped by 8 bases and J by 3 bases, with 10 bases between them. CDR1 and CDR2 from the germline V gene are SQVTM and ANQGSEA. The CDR3 is 11 residues long. The CDR3 nucleotides read TGCAGCCCCGAGGTGGACACTGAAGCTTTCTTT. As protein: CSPEVDTEAFF. Looking up the rest from reference TRBV29-1 and TRBJ1-1 gives the full variable domain: SAVISQKPSRDICQRGTSLTIQCQVDSQVTMMFWYRQQPGQSLTLIATANQGSEATYESGFVIDKFPISRPNLTFSTLTVSNMSPEDSSIYLCSPEVDTEAFFGQGTRLTVV.

This clonotype was seen many times. This chain connects TRBV12-3 or TRBV12-4 to TRBJ2-3; D uncertain. The CDR3 length is 11 residues. Trimming shortened V by 5 bases and J by 5 bases, and 5 bases separated the two germline ends. As DNA, the CDR3 is TGTGCCAGCAGTCTAATAGATACGCAGTATTTT. Protein product: CASSLIDTQYF.

In its sample, this clonotype was seen many times. V gene TRBV9 combines with J gene TRBJ2-7, with TRBD2 identical over 9 bases. Germline V lookup: CDR1 SGDLS, CDR2 YYNGEE. This CDR3 region has 14 residues. With 2 bases clipped from V and 5 bases from J, the junction kept 5 bases outside the gene matches. In DNA form, the CDR3 reads TGTGCCAGCAGCGTGGGACTAGCCGGCCACGAGCAGTACTTC. Translating it yields CASSVGLAGHEQYF.

There are many counts of this clonotype. Here the CDR3 reads CSARTHGGTVGYTF. The CDR3 DNA is TGCAGTGCTAGAACCCACGGGGGAACGGTTGGCTACACCTTC. The chain couples TRBV20-1 to TRBJ1-2; D might be TRBD1 (5 bases). Germline V CDR1 and CDR2: DFQATT, SNEGSKA (reference sequence). The CDR3 has 14 amino acids. V lost 2 bases and J lost 7, with 17 bases in between.

This clonotype was counted between two and nine times. The chain combines TRBV18 with TRBJ2-5; D remains ambiguous. This CDR3 has 16 residues. From germline, CDR1 is KGHSH and CDR2 LQKENI. Trimming took off 3 bases at V and 3 bases at J, with 17 bases between the two ends. The DNA of the CDR3 is TGTGCCAGCTCACCTACTGACACGAGGAGAAAAGAGACCCAGTACTTC. Translating gives CASSPTDTRRKETQYF.

This clonotype was found many times. The rearrangement joins TRBV11-2 to TRBJ2-7; D may be TRBD1 or TRBD2 (5 bases each). V gave up 5 bases and J gave up 0 bases, with 11 bases separating them. From germline, CDR1 is SGHAT and CDR2 FQNNGV. The CDR3 is 14 residues long. The CDR3 loop is CASSGWGNSYEQYF. The DNA for the CDR3 is TGTGCCAGCAGCGGATGGGGGAACTCCTACGAGCAGTACTTC.

This clonotype was seen only a few times. A far larger clone is a single base away, which makes a read error likely. The chain's CDR3 is CASSDLWRGRKSNQPQHF. As DNA, the CDR3 is TGTGCCAGCAGTGATTTGTGGAGGGGGCGGAAGAGCAATCAGCCCCAGCATTTT. The V call is TRBV27, the J call TRBJ1-5; 7 nucleotides match TRBD1. Germline CDR1 is MNHEY and CDR2 is SMNVEV (reference sequence). The CDR3 extends over 18 amino acids. The trim removed 5 bases at V and 1 base at J, leaving 14 bases unmatched.

This clonotype occurred many times. This chain joins TRBV2 and TRBJ2-7; D may be TRBD1 (6 bases). The length of the CDR3 is 13 residues. CDR1 is SNHLY and CDR2 is FYNNEI in the germline V gene. Trimming removed 6 bases at V and 3 bases at J, with 12 bases between. The DNA for the CDR3 is TGTGCCAGCAGCCTCCGGGACATCTACGAGCAGTACTTC. This translates into CASSLRDIYEQYF.

This clonotype came up many times. The J gene is TRBJ1-2, the V gene TRBV7-9, with 9 bases that match TRBD1. The V gene's germline CDR1 is SEHNR and CDR2 FQNEAQ (reference sequence). The trim removed 2 bases at V and 4 bases at J, leaving 2 bases unmatched. The CDR3 length is 14 residues. CDR3 in amino acids: CASSLTGGGYGYTF. CDR3 bases: TGTGCCAGCAGCTTAACAGGGGGCGGCTATGGCTACACCTTC. Supplemented by reference TRBV7-9 and TRBJ1-2, the full variable domain reads DTGVSQNPRHKITKRGQNVTFRCDPISEHNRLYWYRQTLGQGPEFLTYFQNEAQLEKSRLLSDRFSAERPKGSFSTLEIQRTEQGDSAMYLCASSLTGGGYGYTFGSGTRLTVV.

This clonotype was detected ten times or more. The genes are TRBV19 and TRBJ1-5; D is unresolved. CDR3 length: 18 residues. The V gene lost 6 bases and the J gene lost 0 bases, with 21 bases spanning the gap. Germline V CDR1 and CDR2: LNHDA, SQIVND (reference sequence). This CDR3 is CASSRPGTDSYSNQPQHF. In DNA, the CDR3 is TGTGCCAGTAGCCGACCGGGCACGGACTCTTATAGCAATCAGCCCCAGCATTTT.

In this sample, this clonotype turned up many times. The J gene is TRBJ2-1, the V gene TRBV27; D not resolved. Germline assignment: CDR1 MNHEY and CDR2 SMNVEV (reference sequence). Trimming shortened V by 4 bases and J by 15 bases, and 19 bases separated the two germline ends. The length of the CDR3 is 13 residues. CDR3 nucleotides: TGTGCCAGCAGTTCGTCTACCGGCCGCCGGCTGTTCTTC. As protein: CASSSSTGRRLFF.

Notes on this clonotype: At one end the junction does not follow the germline gene, possibly because of a read error. The rearrangement joins TRBV30 to TRBJ2-5, with 7 bases aligning to TRBD1. CDR3 size: 14 residues. Germline CDR1 and CDR2: GTSNPN and SVGIG (reference sequence). The CDR3 loop is CACSVVGQQETQYF. The CDR3 DNA follows: TGTGCCTGCAGTGTAGTGGGACAGCAAGAGACCCAATACTTC.

In this sample, this clonotype turned up a few times. In DNA, the CDR3 is TGCAGTGCTAGCTGGATTGGGGGTGAGCAGTTCTTC. Translating it yields CSASWIGGEQFF. The V and J genes are TRBV20-1 and TRBJ2-1, with D perhaps given as TRBD1 or TRBD2 (5 bases each). V was trimmed by 3 bases and J by 9 bases, leaving 12 bases between them. Germline lookup yields CDR1 DFQATT and CDR2 SNEGSKA (reference sequence). This CDR3 comprises 12 residues.

This clonotype has a count of ten or more. V usage is TRBV10-3 and J usage is TRBJ2-5; TRBD1 or TRBD2 may be the D gene (5 bases each). Germline assignment: CDR1 ENHRY and CDR2 SYGVKD. The ends were cut back, 6 bases at V and 4 bases at J, with 18 bases in the middle. This CDR3 spans 15 amino acids. CDR3 sequence (DNA): TGTGCCATCAGCGGAGTGGGACGACGGGGAGAGACCCAGTACTTC. Its translation is CAISGVGRRGETQYF.